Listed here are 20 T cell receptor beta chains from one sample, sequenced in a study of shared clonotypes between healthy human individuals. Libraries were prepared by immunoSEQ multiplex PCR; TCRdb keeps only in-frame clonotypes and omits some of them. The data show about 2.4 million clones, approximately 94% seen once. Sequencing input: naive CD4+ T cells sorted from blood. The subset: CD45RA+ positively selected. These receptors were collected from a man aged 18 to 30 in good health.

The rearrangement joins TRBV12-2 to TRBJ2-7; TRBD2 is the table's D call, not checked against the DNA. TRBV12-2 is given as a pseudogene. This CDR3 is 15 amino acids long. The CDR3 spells CASRFTRGSSYEQYF. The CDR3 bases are TGTGCAAGTCGCTTCACCCGGGGGAGCTCCTACGAGCAGTACTTC.

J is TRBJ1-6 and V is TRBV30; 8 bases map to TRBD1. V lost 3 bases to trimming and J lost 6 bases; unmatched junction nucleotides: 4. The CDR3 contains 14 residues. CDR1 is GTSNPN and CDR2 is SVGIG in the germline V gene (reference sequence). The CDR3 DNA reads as TGTGCCTGGAGCGAAACAGGGGGTAATTCACCCCTCCACTTT. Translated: CAWSETGGNSPLHF.

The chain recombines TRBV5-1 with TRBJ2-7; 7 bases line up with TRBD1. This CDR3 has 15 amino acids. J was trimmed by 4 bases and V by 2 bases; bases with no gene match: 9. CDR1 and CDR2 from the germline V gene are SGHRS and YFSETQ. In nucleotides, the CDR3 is TGCGCCAGCAGCTTCGACAGGGAGCCGGAATACGAGCAGTACTTC. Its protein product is CASSFDREPEYEQYF.

The CDR3: CASSAEGRASGVLYEQYF. The CDR3 nucleotides are TGTGCCAGCAGCGCAGAGGGGCGGGCTAGCGGAGTGCTTTACGAGCAGTACTTC. The V gene is TRBV9, the J gene TRBJ2-7; the match to TRBD2 covers 7 bases. Per the germline V gene, CDR1 is SGDLS and CDR2 is YYNGEE. The CDR3 runs 18 residues. V was clipped by 3 bases and J by 4 bases; unmatched bases: 19.

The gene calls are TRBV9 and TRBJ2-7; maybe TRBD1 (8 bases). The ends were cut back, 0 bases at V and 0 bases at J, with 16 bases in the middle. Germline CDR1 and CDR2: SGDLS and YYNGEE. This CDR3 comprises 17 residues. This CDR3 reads CASSVGPAGTGSYEQYF. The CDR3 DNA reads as TGTGCCAGCAGCGTAGGCCCAGCGGGGACAGGCTCCTACGAGCAGTACTTC.

As DNA, the CDR3 is TGTGCCAGCACCAGGGGGGGAGACACTGAAGCTTTCTTT. Translated, it gives CASTRGGDTEAFF. This chain links TRBV28 with TRBJ1-1; 7 bases line up with TRBD1. The CDR3 is made up of 13 amino acids. Unmatched junction bases numbered 5, after V lost 7 bases and J lost 3 bases. The germline CDR1 and CDR2 sequences are MDHEN and SYDVKM. The variable domain in full, with the rest retrieved from reference TRBV28 and TRBJ1-1, is DVKVTQSSRYLVKRTGEKVFLECVQDMDHENMFWYRQDPGLGLRLIYFSYDVKMKEKGDIPEGYSVSREKKERFSLILESASTNQTSMYLCASTRGGDTEAFFGQGTRLTVV.

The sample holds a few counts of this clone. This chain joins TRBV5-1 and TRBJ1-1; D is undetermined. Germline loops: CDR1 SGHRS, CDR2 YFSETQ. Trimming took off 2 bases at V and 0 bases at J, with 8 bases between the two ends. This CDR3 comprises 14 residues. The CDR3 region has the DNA TGCGCCAGCAGCTTTAACGGTGTGAACACTGAAGCTTTCTTT. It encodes CASSFNGVNTEAFF.

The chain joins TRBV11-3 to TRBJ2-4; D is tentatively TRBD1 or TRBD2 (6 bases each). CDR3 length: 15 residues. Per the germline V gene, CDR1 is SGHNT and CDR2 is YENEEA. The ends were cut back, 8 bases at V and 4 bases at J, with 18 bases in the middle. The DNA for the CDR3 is TGTGCCAGCGCCACGGGGGCCGGTTGGAAAAACATTCAGTACTTC. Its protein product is CASATGAGWKNIQYF.

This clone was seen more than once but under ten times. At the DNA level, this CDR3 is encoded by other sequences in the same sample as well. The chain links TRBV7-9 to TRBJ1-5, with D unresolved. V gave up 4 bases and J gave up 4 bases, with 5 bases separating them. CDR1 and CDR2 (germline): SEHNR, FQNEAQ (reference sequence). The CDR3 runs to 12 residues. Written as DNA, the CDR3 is TGTGCCAGCAGCTCGGGGAATCAGCCCCAGCATTTT. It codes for CASSSGNQPQHF.

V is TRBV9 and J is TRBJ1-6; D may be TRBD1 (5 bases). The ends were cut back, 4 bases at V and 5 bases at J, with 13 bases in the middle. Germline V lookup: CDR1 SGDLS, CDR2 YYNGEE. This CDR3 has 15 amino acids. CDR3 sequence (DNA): TGTGCCAGCAGCACCGGGACGGGGAATAATTCACCCCTCCACTTT. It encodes CASSTGTGNNSPLHF.

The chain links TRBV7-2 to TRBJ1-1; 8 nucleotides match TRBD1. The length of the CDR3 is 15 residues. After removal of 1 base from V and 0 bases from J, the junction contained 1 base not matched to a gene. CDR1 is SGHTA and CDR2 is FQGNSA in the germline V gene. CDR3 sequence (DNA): TGTGCCAGCAGCTTAGAGGGACAGGTGAACACTGAAGCTTTCTTT. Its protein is CASSLEGQVNTEAFF.

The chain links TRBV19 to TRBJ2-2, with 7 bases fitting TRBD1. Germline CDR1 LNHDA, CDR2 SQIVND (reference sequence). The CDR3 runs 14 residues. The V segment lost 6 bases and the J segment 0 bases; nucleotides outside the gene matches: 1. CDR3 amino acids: CASSDRANTGELFF. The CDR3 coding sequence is TGTGCCAGTAGCGACAGGGCGAACACCGGGGAGCTGTTTTTT.

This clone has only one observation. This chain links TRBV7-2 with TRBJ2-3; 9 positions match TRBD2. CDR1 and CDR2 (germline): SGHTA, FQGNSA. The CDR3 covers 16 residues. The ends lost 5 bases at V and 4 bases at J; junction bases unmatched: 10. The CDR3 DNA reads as TGTGCCAGCAGCGGGAGACTAGCGGTACAACCAGATACGCAGTATTTT. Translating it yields CASSGRLAVQPDTQYF.

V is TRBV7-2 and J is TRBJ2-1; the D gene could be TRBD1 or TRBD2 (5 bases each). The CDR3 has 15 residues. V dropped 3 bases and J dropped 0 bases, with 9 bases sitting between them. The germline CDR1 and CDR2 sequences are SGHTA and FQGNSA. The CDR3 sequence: CASSFRGSSYNEQFF. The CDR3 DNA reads TGTGCCAGCAGCTTTCGGGGCAGCTCCTACAATGAGCAGTTCTTC.

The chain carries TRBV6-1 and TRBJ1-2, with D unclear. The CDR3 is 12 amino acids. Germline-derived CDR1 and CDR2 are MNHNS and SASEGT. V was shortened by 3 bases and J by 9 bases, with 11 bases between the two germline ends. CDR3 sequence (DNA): TGTGCCAGCAGTGATGGGCCGGCCAGCTACACCTTC. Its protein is CASSDGPASYTF.

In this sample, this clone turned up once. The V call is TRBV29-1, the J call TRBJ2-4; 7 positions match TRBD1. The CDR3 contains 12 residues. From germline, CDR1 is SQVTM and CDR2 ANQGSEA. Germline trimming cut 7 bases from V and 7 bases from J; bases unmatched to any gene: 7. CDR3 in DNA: TGCAGCGCTAACAGGGGCCAGAACATTCAGTACTTC. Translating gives CSANRGQNIQYF.

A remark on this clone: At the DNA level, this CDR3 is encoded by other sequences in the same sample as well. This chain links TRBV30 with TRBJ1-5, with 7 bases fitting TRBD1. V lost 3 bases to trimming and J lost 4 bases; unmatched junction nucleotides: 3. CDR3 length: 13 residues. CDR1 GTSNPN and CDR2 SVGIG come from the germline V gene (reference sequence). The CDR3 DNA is TGTGCCTGGAGCGAGACAGGGAATCAGCCCCAGCATTTT. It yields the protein CAWSETGNQPQHF.

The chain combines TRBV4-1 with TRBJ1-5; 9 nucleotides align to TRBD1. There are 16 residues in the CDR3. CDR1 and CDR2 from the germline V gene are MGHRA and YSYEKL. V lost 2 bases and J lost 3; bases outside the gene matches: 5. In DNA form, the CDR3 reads TGCGCCAGCAGCCAATACAGGACAGGGGCCAATCAGCCCCAGCATTTT. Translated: CASSQYRTGANQPQHF.

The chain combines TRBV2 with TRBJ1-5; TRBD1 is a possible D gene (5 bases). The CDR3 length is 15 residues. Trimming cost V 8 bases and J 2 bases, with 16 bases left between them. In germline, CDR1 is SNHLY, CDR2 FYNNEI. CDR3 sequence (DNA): TGTGCCAGCTCTCCTCAAGGGGAACGCAATCAGCCCCAGCATTTT. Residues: CASSPQGERNQPQHF.

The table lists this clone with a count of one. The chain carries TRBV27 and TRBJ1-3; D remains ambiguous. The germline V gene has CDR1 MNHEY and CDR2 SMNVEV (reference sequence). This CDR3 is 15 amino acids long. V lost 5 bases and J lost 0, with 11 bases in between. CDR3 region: CASSPGGNSGNTIYF. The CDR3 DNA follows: TGTGCCAGCAGTCCCGGTGGCAACTCTGGAAACACCATATATTTT.